This T cell receptor (beta chain) was documented in a study of Graves' ophthalmopathy and Graves' hyperthyroidism. Transcripts of RNA were the source for amplifying TCR beta CDR3 regions. In the first round, RT-PCR was carried out with HTBI primers, and a multiplex PCR formed the second round. TCRdb reprocessed the multiplex PCR reads via MiXCR and lists one record per CDR3 protein. Here the sample spans hundreds of thousands of distinct CDR3 sequences, approximately 40% being singletons. This clonotype was seen at least ten times. Looked up from germline, CDR1 is KGHDR and CDR2 is SFDVKD. With 6 bases removed from V and 2 bases from J, the gap between germline ends came to 10 bases. This CDR3 comprises 13 residues.

The TCR originated in an adult man with Graves' ophthalmopathy. Sequencing was performed on peripheral blood. The gene calls are TRBV24-1 and TRBJ2-7; D not resolved. CDR3 amino acids: CATSQHGAYEQYF. CDR3 bases: TGTGCCACCAGTCAGCATGGGGCCTACGAGCAGTACTTC.